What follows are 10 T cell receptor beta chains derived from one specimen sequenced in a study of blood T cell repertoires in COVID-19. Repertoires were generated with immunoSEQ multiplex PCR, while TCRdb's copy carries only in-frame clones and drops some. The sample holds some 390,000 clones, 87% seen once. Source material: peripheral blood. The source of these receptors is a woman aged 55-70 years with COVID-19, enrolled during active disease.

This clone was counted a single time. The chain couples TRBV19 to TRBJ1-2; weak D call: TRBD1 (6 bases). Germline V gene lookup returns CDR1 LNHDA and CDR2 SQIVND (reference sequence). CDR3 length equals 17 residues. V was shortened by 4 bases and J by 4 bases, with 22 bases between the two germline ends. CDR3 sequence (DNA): TGTGCCAGTAGTAACCCCAATCGGGACATTTTGGGCTATGGCTACACCTTC. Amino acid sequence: CASSNPNRDILGYGYTF.

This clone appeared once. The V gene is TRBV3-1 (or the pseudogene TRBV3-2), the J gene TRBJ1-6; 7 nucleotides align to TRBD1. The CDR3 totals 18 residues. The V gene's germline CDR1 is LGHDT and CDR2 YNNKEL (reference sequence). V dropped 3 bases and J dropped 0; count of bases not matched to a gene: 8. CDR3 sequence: CASSHPRGRSSYNSPLHF. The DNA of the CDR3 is TGTGCCAGCAGCCATCCCAGGGGGAGGAGCTCCTATAATTCACCCCTCCACTTT.

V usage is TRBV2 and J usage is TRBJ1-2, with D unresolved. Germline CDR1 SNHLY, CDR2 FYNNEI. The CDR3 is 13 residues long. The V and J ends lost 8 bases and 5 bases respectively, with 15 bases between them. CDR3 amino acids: CASRVGPWYGYTF. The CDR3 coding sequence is TGTGCCAGCCGGGTGGGTCCGTGGTATGGCTACACCTTC.

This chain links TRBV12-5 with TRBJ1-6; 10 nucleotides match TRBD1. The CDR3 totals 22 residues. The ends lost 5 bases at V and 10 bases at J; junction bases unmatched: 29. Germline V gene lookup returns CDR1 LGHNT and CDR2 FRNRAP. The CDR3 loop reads CASGTRDRGSPEDIRGSSPLHF. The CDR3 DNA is TGTGCTAGTGGTACTCGGGACAGGGGAAGCCCAGAGGACATCAGGGGTAGCTCACCCCTCCACTTT. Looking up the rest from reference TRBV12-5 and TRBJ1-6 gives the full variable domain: DARVTQTPRHKVTEMGQEVTMRCQPILGHNTVFWYRQTMMQGLELLAYFRNRAPLDDSGMPKDRFSAEMPDATLATLKIQPSEPRDSAVYFCASGTRDRGSPEDIRGSSPLHFGNGTRLTVT.

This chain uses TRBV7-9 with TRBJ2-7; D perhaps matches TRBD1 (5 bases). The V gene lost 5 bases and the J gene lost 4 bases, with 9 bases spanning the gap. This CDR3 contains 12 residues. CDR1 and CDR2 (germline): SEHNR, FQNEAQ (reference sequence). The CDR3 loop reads CASSQNRYEQYF. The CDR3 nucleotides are TGTGCCAGCAGCCAGAACAGGTACGAGCAGTACTTC.

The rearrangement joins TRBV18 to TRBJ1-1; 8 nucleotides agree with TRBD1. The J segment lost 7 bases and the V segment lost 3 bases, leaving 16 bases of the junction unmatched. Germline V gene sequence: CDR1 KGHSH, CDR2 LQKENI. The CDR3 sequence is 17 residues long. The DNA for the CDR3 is TGTGCCAGCTCACCGCTCCCCCCTGTCCAGGGGGCGCTTGAAGCTTTCTTT. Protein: CASSPLPPVQGALEAFF.

CDR3 DNA sequence: TGTGCCAGCAGCTTTCGAGTTGGCCAGGGCTCCTACGAGCAGTACTTC. Its translation: CASSFRVGQGSYEQYF. The chain joins TRBV5-4 to TRBJ2-7; TRBD1 might be the D (5 bases). Germline V gene lookup returns CDR1 SGHNT and CDR2 YYREEE (reference sequence). Between the trimmed V and J ends, which lost 2 bases and 0 bases, there was a span of 15 bases. The CDR3 consists of 16 residues.

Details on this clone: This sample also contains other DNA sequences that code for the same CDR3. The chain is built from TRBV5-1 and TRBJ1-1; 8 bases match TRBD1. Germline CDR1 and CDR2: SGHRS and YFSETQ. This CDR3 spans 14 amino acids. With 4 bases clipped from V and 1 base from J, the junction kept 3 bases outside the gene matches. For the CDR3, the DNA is TGCGCCAGCAGCCAACAGGGGGGGAACACTGAAGCTTTCTTT. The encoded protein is CASSQQGGNTEAFF.

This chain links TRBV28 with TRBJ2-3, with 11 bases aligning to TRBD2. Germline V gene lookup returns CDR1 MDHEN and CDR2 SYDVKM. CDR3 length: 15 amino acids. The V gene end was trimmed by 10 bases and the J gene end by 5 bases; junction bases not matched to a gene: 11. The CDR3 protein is CATSSTGTSGDTQYF. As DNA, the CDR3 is TGTGCCACTTCATCCACCGGGACTAGCGGAGATACGCAGTATTTT.

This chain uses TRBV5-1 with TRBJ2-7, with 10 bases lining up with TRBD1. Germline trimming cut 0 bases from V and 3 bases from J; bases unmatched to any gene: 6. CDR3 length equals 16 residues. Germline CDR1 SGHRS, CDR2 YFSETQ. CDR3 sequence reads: CASSLDTGQGFYEQYF. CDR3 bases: TGCGCCAGCAGCTTGGATACGGGACAGGGGTTCTACGAGCAGTACTTC. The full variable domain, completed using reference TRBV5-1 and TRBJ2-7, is KAGVTQTPRYLIKTRGQQVTLSCSPISGHRSVSWYQQTPGQGLQFLFEYFSETQRNKGNFPGRFSGRQFSNSRSEMNVSTLELGDSALYLCASSLDTGQGFYEQYFGPGTRLTVT.